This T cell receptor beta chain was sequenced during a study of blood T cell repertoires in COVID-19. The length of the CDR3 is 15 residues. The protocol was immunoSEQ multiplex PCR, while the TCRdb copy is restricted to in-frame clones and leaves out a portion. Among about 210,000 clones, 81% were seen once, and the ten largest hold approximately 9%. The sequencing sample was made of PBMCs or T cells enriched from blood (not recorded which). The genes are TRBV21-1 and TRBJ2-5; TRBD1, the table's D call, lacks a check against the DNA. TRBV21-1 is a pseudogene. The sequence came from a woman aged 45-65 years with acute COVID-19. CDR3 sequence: CASSSRGQGGETQYF. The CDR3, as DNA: TGTGCCAGCAGCTCCAGGGGACAGGGTGGAGAGACCCAGTACTTC.